This TCR beta chain stems from a study of blood T cell repertoires in COVID-19. Study-level background: The United States, Italy and Spain provided the acute and convalescent COVID-19 samples. The cDNA or gDNA used as material had been derived from T cells, B-cell-depleted T cells, or PBMCs.

Per the original data handling: Amplifying reference gene primers gave estimates of nucleated cell counts. Sequencing was performed with immunoSEQ multiplex PCR; in TCRdb, only in-frame clones are kept and a portion is missing. V and J calls and clone size are given by that table; D and trimming were obtained from the DNA. The data show hundreds of thousands of clones, more than 75% seen once. This clonotype originated in a woman between 18 and 29 years old who had recovered from COVID-19. What was sequenced was peripheral blood.

CDR3 DNA: TGTGCCAGCAGCCTGTGGACAGGGGGCTTGGGGACTGAAGCTTTCTTT. It specifies CASSLWTGGLGTEAFF. The gene calls are TRBV14 and TRBJ1-1, with 11 bases lining up with TRBD1. CDR1 is SGHDN and CDR2 is FVKESK in the germline V gene. With 4 bases clipped from V and 5 bases from J, the junction kept 9 bases outside the gene matches. The CDR3 extends over 16 amino acids.